The clone carrying this T cell receptor (beta chain) was recorded many times. What it binds is unknown. Patients aged 18 to 65 with hyperthyroidism were newly diagnosed, with duration under 2 months. Reasons for excluding patients were uncontrolled infection, other autoimmune disease, pregnancy or lactation. There were TCR beta CDR3 regions amplified from RNA transcripts. A set of HTBI primers served as the primers for a first-round RT-PCR of the TCR CDR3. TCRdb ran MiXCR on the multiplex PCR reads and lists one entry per CDR3 protein. The table records approximately 620,000 distinct CDR3 sequences, approximately 14% of them present only once. Germline CDR1 is DFQATT and CDR2 is SNEGSKA (reference sequence). V shed 0 bases and J 0 bases; nucleotides not matched to a gene: 4. This CDR3 is built from 15 residues. This entry belongs to a study of T cells in Graves' hyperthyroidism and ophthalmopathy. Overall study findings and caveats: With a median lead of about 6.9 months before onset, the model predicted ophthalmopathy.

This sequence joins TRBV20-1 and TRBJ2-7, with TRBD2 matching over 8 bases. The source of this sequence is a woman in her 30s with Graves' hyperthyroidism that later progressed to Graves' ophthalmopathy. The sequencing input was blood. CDR3 protein: CSARDLAGSSYEQYF. CDR3 bases: TGCAGTGCTAGAGATTTAGCGGGAAGCTCCTACGAGCAGTACTTC.